This T cell receptor beta chain is from a study of cytomegalovirus exposure and HLA in healthy donors. V was clipped by 8 bases and J by 6 bases; unmatched bases: 9. The CDR3 has 14 residues. Germline V gives CDR1 MNHEY, CDR2 SMNVEV (reference sequence). Use of 60 Vbeta and 13 Jbeta primers characterized the PCR. Clones were read by immunoSEQ multiplex PCR, and TCRdb kept only the in-frame ones, dropping some. The sample holds more than 80,000 clones, 65% to 75% seen once. The material sequenced was PBMCs. The clonotype was recovered from a female donor in good health and CMV-seronegative. The V call is TRBV27, the J call TRBJ2-1, with TRBD2 matching over 8 bases. The CDR3 DNA sequence: TGTGCCAGCGCCCTGTGGAGCGGGAGCAATGAGCAGTTCTTC. Translated: CASALWSGSNEQFF.